The 17 T cell receptor beta chains presented below share a single source sample, sequenced in a study of T-cell memory formation after mild COVID-19 (dated by TCRdb to the early 2020s). The method behind the library was 5' RACE. Sequencer: Illumina NovaSeq 6000. TCRdb handled the public reads itself, with Q25 trimming in fastp and clone calling in MiXCR, and kept productive beta chains. Rows matching on CDR3 protein sequence are summarized as one entry with the most common DNA and genes. Present in this sample are 110,000 or so distinct CDR3 sequences, about 24% of which were seen just once. Around 41% of the sample comes from the top ten. Sequencing was carried out using PBMCs or a T cell subset sorted from them (not recorded which). The receptor set was obtained from a young man who had mild COVID-19 (a few samples of this study predate the infection). The sample titles of this study are shuffled in the database, so cell type and time point are left out; the donor was told from shared clones.

This clonotype appeared many times. The rearrangement uses TRBV25-1 and TRBJ2-4; D not resolved. Trimming removed 6 bases at V and 16 bases at J, with 16 bases between. Looked up from germline, CDR1 is MGHDK and CDR2 is SYGVNS. CDR3 length: 11 amino acids. The CDR3 sequence is CASRRAAKVYF. Written as DNA, the CDR3 is TGTGCCAGCAGAAGGGCCGCAAAAGTCTACTTC.

This clonotype was seen repeatedly, ten times or more. The J gene is TRBJ2-1, the V gene TRBV5-1; D ambiguous. Germline CDR1 reads SGHRS; CDR2 reads YFSETQ. This CDR3 region has 15 residues. Trimming shortened V by 0 bases and J by 5 bases, and 12 bases separated the two germline ends. CDR3 DNA: TGCGCCAGCAGCTTGGTGCAGGTTGGGGACAATGAGCAGTTCTTC. Translated, it gives CASSLVQVGDNEQFF. Supplemented by reference TRBV5-1 and TRBJ2-1, the full variable domain reads KAGVTQTPRYLIKTRGQQVTLSCSPISGHRSVSWYQQTPGQGLQFLFEYFSETQRNKGNFPGRFSGRQFSNSRSEMNVSTLELGDSALYLCASSLVQVGDNEQFFGPGTRLTVL.

In this sample, this clonotype turned up a few times. The chain couples TRBV6-5 to TRBJ1-5, with a tentative D call TRBD1 (6 bases). Germline CDR1 reads MNHEY; CDR2 reads SVGAGI. CDR3 length: 15 residues. Trimming took off 0 bases at V and 7 bases at J, with 13 bases between the two ends. DNA for the CDR3: TGTGCCAGCAGTTACTCGGGCAGGGGTGGGCAGCCCCAGCATTTT. Translation: CASSYSGRGGQPQHF.

This clonotype was counted a single time. The gene calls are TRBV11-2 and TRBJ2-3, with D perhaps TRBD1 (6 bases). Trimming cost V 0 bases and J 3 bases, with 13 bases left between them. CDR1 and CDR2 from the germline V gene are SGHAT and FQNNGV. The length of the CDR3 is 16 residues. CDR3 sequence: CASSLDRWGQTDTQYF. In nucleotides, the CDR3 is TGTGCCAGCAGCTTAGATCGCTGGGGGCAGACAGATACGCAGTATTTT. Full variable domain (rest looked up from reference TRBV11-2 and TRBJ2-3): EAGVAQSPRYKIIEKRQSVAFWCNPISGHATLYWYQQILGQGPKLLIQFQNNGVVDDSQLPKDRFSAERLKGVDSTLKIQPAKLEDSAVYLCASSLDRWGQTDTQYFGPGTRLTVL.

This chain uses TRBV12-5 with TRBJ2-7; 7 bases match TRBD1. From germline, CDR1 is LGHNT and CDR2 FRNRAP. This CDR3 has 13 amino acids. The ends lost 4 bases at V and 3 bases at J; junction bases unmatched: 3. Here the CDR3 reads CASGSGGFYEQYF. In DNA form, the CDR3 reads TGTGCTAGTGGTTCAGGGGGATTCTACGAGCAGTACTTC.

The chain is built from TRBV7-2 and TRBJ2-3, with unresolved D. The V gene's germline CDR1 is SGHTA and CDR2 FQGNSA. There are 14 residues in the CDR3. Trimming took off 3 bases at V and 6 bases at J, with 13 bases between the two ends. In DNA form, the CDR3 reads TGTGCCAGCAGCTTGGTAATTCTTTGGGATACGCAGTATTTT. It yields the protein CASSLVILWDTQYF.

The chain is built from TRBV15 and TRBJ2-5; TRBD1 aligns across 10 bases. J was trimmed by 4 bases and V by 5 bases; bases with no gene match: 7. There are 15 residues in the CDR3. CDR1 and CDR2 (germline): LNHNV, YYDKDF (reference sequence). As DNA, the CDR3 is TGTGCCACCAGCGGTATGGGACAGGGGTTAGAGACCCAGTACTTC. Translated, it gives CATSGMGQGLETQYF.

This clonotype was seen a few times. One end of the junction is discordant with germline, which a read error may explain. V and J are TRBV2 and TRBJ1-2, with a possible D match to TRBD1 (6 bases). The germline V gene has CDR1 SNHLY and CDR2 FYNNEI. CDR3 length equals 13 residues. The CDR3 protein is CPGGRSPYIGYTF. The CDR3 DNA reads TGCCCCGGGGGGCGCTCCCCTTATATTGGCTACACCTTC.

The chain uses TRBV7-2 and TRBJ2-7, with no clear D. The CDR3 is 11 residues long. Germline lookup yields CDR1 SGHTA and CDR2 FQGNSA. Trimming shortened V by 5 bases and J by 2 bases, and 4 bases separated the two germline ends. This CDR3 is CASSTTYEQYF. Written as DNA, the CDR3 is TGTGCCAGCAGCACCACCTACGAGCAGTACTTC. Combining the CDR3 with reference TRBV7-2 and TRBJ2-7 gives the whole variable domain GAGVSQSPSNKVTEKGKDVELRCDPISGHTALYWYRQSLGQGLEFLIYFQGNSAPDKSGLPSDRFSAERTGGSVSTLTIQRTQQEDSAVYLCASSTTYEQYFGPGTRLTVT.

The V call is TRBV6-2 or TRBV6-3, the J call TRBJ2-1, with 7 nucleotides matching TRBD1. Trimming cost V 0 bases and J 6 bases; bases outside gene matches: 5. Per the germline V gene, CDR1 is MNHEY and CDR2 is SVGEGT. CDR3 size: 15 residues. The CDR3 protein is CASSYSSAGGNEQFF. CDR3 in DNA: TGTGCCAGCAGTTACTCGTCGGCAGGGGGCAATGAGCAGTTCTTC.

This clonotype came up a few times. This rearrangement joins TRBV20-1 to TRBJ2-7; D is ambiguous. The germline V gene encodes CDR1 DFQATT and CDR2 SNEGSKA (reference sequence). V gave up 4 bases and J gave up 2 bases, with 9 bases separating them. CDR3 length: 12 amino acids. In DNA, the CDR3 is TGCAGTGCTACGGAGAAAACCTACGAGCAGTACGTC. Translating it yields CSATEKTYEQYV.

In this sample, this clonotype turned up a few times. The rearrangement links TRBV3-1 to TRBJ2-5; D possibly corresponds to TRBD2 (6 bases). The CDR3 consists of 16 residues. Trimming left V 0 bases short and J 5 bases short, with 16 bases between. The germline gives CDR1 LGHDT, CDR2 YNNKEL (reference sequence). The CDR3 here is CASSQEARGGEETQYF. In DNA form, the CDR3 reads TGTGCCAGCAGCCAAGAAGCCCGGGGAGGCGAGGAGACCCAGTACTTC.

This clonotype occurred a few times. The J gene is TRBJ2-6, the V gene TRBV6-5; D ambiguous. Trimming shortened V by 3 bases and J by 3 bases, and 3 bases separated the two germline ends. Germline V lookup: CDR1 MNHEY, CDR2 SVGAGI. This CDR3 is built from 13 residues. DNA of the CDR3: TGTGCCAGCAGTTATAGTGGGGCCAACGTCCTGACTTTC. It translates to CASSYSGANVLTF.

This clonotype was observed a handful of times. The V gene is TRBV7-6, the J gene TRBJ2-5; 9 bases line up with TRBD1. J lost 2 bases, V lost 1 base, and 8 bases had no gene match. This CDR3 comprises 17 residues. Germline CDR1 and CDR2: SGHVS and FNYEAQ. CDR3 in amino acids: CASSLEVTGTGQETQYF. Here the CDR3 DNA reads TGTGCCAGCAGCTTAGAGGTCACCGGGACAGGGCAAGAGACCCAGTACTTC.

This sequence joins TRBV12-3 or TRBV12-4 and TRBJ1-5; D unresolved. Trimming removed 5 bases from V and 3 bases from J, with 14 bases in between. The CDR3 runs 15 residues. CDR3 residues: CASSPLDSPNQPQHF. DNA of the CDR3: TGTGCCAGCAGTCCGCTAGATAGCCCCAATCAGCCCCAGCATTTT.

The sample holds a few counts of this clonotype. The rearrangement joins TRBV6-5 to TRBJ1-1; no definite D call. V lost 6 bases and J lost 0, with 8 bases in between. This CDR3 has 13 amino acids. Germline CDR1 MNHEY, CDR2 SVGAGI. CDR3 nucleotide sequence: TGTGCCAGCAGCAAGACCATGAACACTGAAGCTTTCTTT. Translation gives CASSKTMNTEAFF.

This chain's CDR3 is CASSPSSLYGYTF. CDR3 nucleotides: TGTGCCAGCAGCCCTTCCTCCCTATATGGCTACACCTTC. This rearrangement joins TRBV6-2 or TRBV6-3 to TRBJ1-2; unclear D gene. Trimming pared 6 bases from V and 5 bases from J, leaving 13 bases between. The CDR3 consists of 13 residues. Germline CDR1 reads MNHEY; CDR2 reads SVGEGT.